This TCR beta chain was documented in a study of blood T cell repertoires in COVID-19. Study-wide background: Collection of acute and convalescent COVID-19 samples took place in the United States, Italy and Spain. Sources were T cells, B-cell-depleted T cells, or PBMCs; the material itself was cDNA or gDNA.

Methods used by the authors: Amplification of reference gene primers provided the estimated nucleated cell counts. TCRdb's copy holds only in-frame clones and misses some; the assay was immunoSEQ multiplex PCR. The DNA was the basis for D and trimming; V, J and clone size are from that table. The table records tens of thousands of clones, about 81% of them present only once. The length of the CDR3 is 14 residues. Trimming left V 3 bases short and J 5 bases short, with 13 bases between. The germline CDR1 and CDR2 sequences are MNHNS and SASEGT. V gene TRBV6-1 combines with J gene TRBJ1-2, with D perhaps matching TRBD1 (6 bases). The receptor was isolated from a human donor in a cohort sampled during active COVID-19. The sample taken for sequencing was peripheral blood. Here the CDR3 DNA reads TGTGCCAGCAGTGAGATCACAGGGTGGTATGGCTACACCTTC. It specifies CASSEITGWYGYTF.